The sequence of this T cell receptor beta chain was determined in a study of early T cells in non-severe SARS-CoV-2 infection. CDR1 and CDR2 (germline): SGHRS, YFSETQ. The CDR3 has 13 residues. V lost 2 bases to trimming and J lost 2 bases, with 8 bases between them. TCRdb fed the 5' RACE reads into MiXCR, producing one record per CDR3 protein. Seen here are 55,000 to 85,000 distinct CDR3 sequences, 9.5% to 15% observed once, and the top ten hold roughly 4.3%. The chain is built from TRBV5-1 and TRBJ2-7, with D possibly TRBD1 on 5 matching bases. The sequence derives from an adult who was a healthcare worker with PCR-confirmed SARS-CoV-2 infection or an uninfected control (not recorded which). Source material: whole blood. The CDR3 sequence: CASSFDRPYEQYF. In nucleotides, the CDR3 is TGCGCCAGCAGCTTCGACAGACCCTACGAGCAGTACTTC.